This T cell receptor beta chain is drawn from a study of technical replicates of blood from several donors. Only in-frame clones appear in the TCRdb table, and some are missing; sequencing was by immunoSEQ multiplex PCR. The repertoire holds around 72,000 clones, roughly 91% seen once, with 0.37% in the top ten. Trimming took 5 bases from V and 6 from J; bases not matched to a gene: 7. From germline, CDR1 is MDHEN and CDR2 SYDVKM. CDR3 length: 17 amino acids. What was sequenced was T cells isolated from PBMCs. The receptor was isolated from a human donor in good health. Some clones in this sample may be carry-over from other donors' samples. The chain couples TRBV28 to TRBJ2-1; 16 bases align to TRBD2. As DNA, the CDR3 is TGTGCCAGCAGTGGGGGACTAGCGGGAGGGCGGGGCAATGAGCAGTTCTTC. Translating it yields CASSGGLAGGRGNEQFF.